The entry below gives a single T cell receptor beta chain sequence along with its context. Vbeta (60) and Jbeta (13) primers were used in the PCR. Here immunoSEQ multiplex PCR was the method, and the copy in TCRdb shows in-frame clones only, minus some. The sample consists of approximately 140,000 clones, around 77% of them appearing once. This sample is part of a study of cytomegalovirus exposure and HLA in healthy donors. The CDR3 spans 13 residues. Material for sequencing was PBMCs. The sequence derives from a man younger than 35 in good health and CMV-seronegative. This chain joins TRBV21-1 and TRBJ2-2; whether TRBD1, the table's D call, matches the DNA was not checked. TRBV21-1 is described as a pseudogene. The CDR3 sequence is CASTSRVTGELFF. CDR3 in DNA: TGTGCCAGCACGAGCAGGGTCACCGGGGAGCTGTTTTTT.